This TCR beta chain was recovered during a study of shared clonotypes between healthy human individuals. The assay was carried out at the deep level. TCRdb's table, derived via immunoSEQ multiplex PCR, lists solely in-frame clones and lacks some. Among under 1,100,000 clones, approximately 80% were seen once, and the ten largest hold roughly 0.61%. This clone was seen more than once but under ten times. This CDR3 has 12 residues. CDR1 and CDR2 from the germline V gene are SGHNT and YENEEA. Trimming at V came to 5 bases and at J to 9 bases, leaving 1 base not matched to a gene. The V call is TRBV11-3, the J call TRBJ2-3, with 11 nucleotides matching TRBD1. The receptor was isolated from a man aged 18-30 years in good health. Some clones in this sample may be carry-over from other donors' samples. The sequencing sample was made of memory CD4+ T cells from PBMCs. Subset reported: CD45RA-negative fraction. CDR3 coding DNA: TGTGCCAGCAGCGGGACAGGGGGGACGCAGTATTTT. As protein: CASSGTGGTQYF. The full variable domain, its missing parts supplied by reference TRBV11-3 and TRBJ2-3, is EAGVVQSPRYKIIEKKQPVAFWCNPISGHNTLYWYLQNLGQGPELLIRYENEEAVDDSQLPKDRFSAERLKGVDSTLKIQPAELGDSAVYLCASSGTGGTQYFGPGTRLTVL.